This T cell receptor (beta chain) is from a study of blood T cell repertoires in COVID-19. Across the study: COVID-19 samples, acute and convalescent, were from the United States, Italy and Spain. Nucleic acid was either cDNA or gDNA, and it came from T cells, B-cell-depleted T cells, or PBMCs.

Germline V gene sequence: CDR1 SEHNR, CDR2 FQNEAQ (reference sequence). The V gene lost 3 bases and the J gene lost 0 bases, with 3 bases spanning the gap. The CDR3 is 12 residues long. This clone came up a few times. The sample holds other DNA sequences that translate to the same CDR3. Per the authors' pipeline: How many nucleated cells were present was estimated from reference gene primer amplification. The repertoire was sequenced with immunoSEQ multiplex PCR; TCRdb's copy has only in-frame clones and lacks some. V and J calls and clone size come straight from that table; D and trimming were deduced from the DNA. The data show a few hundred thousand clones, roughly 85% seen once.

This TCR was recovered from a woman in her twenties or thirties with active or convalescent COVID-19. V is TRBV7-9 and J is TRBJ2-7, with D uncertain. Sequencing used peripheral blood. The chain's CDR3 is CASSFSSYEQYF. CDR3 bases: TGTGCCAGCAGCTTCTCCTCCTACGAGCAGTACTTC.